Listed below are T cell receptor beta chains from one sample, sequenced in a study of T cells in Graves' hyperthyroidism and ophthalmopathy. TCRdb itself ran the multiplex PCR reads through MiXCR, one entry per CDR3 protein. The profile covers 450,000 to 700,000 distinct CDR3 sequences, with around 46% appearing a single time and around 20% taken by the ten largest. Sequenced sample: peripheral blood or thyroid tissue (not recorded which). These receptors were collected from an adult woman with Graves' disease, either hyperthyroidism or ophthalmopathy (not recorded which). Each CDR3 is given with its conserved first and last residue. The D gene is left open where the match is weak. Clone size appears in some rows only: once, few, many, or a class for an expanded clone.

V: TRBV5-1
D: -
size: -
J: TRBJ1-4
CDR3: CASSLRGPRTEKLFF
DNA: TGCGCCAGCAGCTTGCGGGGGCCGCGGACTGAAAAACTGTTTTTT

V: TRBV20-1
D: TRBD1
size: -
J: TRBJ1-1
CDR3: CSAYETGVFTEAFF
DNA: TGCAGTGCTTACGAGACAGGGGTTTTCACTGAAGCTTTCTTT

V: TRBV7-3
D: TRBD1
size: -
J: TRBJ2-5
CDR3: CASSFTQTGGETQYF
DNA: TGTGCCAGCAGCTTTACCCAGACAGGGGGGGAGACCCAGTACTTC

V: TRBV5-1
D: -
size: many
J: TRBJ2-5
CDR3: CASSAGTQETQYF
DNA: TGTGCCAGCAGCGCCGGGACCCAAGAGACCCAGTACTTC

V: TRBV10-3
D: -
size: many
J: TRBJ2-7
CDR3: CAISEPDAYEQYF
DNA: TGTGCCATCAGTGAGCCGGACGCCTACGAGCAGTACTTC

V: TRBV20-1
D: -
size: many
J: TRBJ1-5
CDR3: CSARESVRDQPQHF
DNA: TGCAGTGCTAGGGAATCGGTACGGGATCAGCCCCAGCATTTT

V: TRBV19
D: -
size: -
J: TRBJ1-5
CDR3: CASSTFQVRSRQPQHF
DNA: TGTGCCAGCAGTACCTTTCAAGTACGATCAAGGCAGCCCCAGCATTTT

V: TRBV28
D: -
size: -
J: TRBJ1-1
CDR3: CASSPPEEGVSLNTEAFF
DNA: TGTGCCAGCAGTCCCCCTGAGGAGGGGGTAAGTTTGAACACTGAAGCTTTCTTT

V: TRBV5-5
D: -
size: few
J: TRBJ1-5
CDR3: CASSLRYRSDSNQPQHF
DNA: TGTGCCAGCAGCTTGAGGTACAGGAGCGATAGCAATCAGCCCCAGCATTTT

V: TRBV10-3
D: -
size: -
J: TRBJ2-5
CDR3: CAISESSGPPMGWYF
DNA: TGTGCCATCAGTGAGTCGTCAGGACCTCCGATGGGTTGGTACTTC

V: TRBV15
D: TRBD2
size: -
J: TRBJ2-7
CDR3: CATSRRGLAGANEQYF
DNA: TGTGCCACCAGCAGACGGGGACTAGCGGGAGCCAACGAGCAGTACTTC

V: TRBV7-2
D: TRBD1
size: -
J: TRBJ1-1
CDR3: CASSLQAGGGGTEAFF
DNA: TGTGCCAGCAGCCTCCAGGCAGGGGGAGGGGGCACTGAAGCTTTCTTT

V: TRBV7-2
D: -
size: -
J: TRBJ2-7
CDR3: CASTRQGSYEQYF
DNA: TGTGCCAGCACCCGGCAGGGCAGTTACGAGCAGTACTTC

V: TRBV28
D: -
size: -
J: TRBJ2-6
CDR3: CASRPPQVSGANVLTF
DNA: TGTGCCAGCAGACCCCCACAGGTCTCTGGGGCCAACGTCCTGACTTTC

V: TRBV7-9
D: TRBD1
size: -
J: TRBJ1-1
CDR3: CASSSPGQGALEAFF
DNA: TGTGCCAGCAGCTCTCCCGGACAGGGGGCACTAGAAGCTTTCTTT

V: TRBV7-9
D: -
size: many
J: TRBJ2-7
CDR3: CASSLRKTSYEQYF
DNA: TGCGCCAGCAGCTTAAGGAAAACTTCCTACGAGCAGTACTTC

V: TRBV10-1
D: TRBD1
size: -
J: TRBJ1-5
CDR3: CASSHLGQVSTQHF
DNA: TGCGCCAGCAGCCATCTGGGACAGGTTTCGACCCAGCATTTT

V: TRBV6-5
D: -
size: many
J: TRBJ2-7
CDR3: CASSYSSGGSYEQYF
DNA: TGTGCCAGCAGTTACTCGAGTGGGGGCAGCTACGAGCAGTACTTC

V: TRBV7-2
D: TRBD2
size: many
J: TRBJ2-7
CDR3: CASHLAGAYEQYF
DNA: TGTGCCAGCCACCTAGCGGGAGCCTACGAGCAGTACTTC

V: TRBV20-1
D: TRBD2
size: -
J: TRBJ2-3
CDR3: CSAGWRGGREDTQYF
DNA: TGCAGCGCGGGGTGGAGGGGCGGGAGAGAAGATACGCAGTATTTT

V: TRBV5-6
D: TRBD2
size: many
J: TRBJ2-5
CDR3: CASSLQGRLAGEGETQYF
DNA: TGTGCCAGCAGTTTACAGGGTCGGCTAGCGGGAGAGGGAGAGACCCAGTACTTC

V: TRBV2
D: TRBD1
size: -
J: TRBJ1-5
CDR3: CASRLIWTGRETQHF
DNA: TGTGCCAGCAGATTGATCTGGACAGGGCGGGAGACCCAGCATTTT

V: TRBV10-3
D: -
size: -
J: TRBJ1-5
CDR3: CAISQDTGYSNQPQHF
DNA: TGTGCCATCAGTCAGGACACGGGATATAGCAATCAGCCCCAGCATTTT

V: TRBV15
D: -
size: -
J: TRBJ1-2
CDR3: CATSVSGVGAGGQRFLYGYTF
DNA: TGTGCCACCAGCGTGAGTGGAGTTGGGGCGGGAGGGCAAAGGTTCCTATATGGCTACACCTTC

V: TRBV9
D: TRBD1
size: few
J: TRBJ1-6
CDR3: CASSATSGQNSPLHF
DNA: TGTGCCAGCAGCGCGACCTCGGGACAGAATTCACCCCTCCACTTT

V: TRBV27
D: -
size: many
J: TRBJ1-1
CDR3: CASSLGGVDTEAFF
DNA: TGTGCCAGCAGTTTAGGCGGGGTGGACACTGAAGCTTTCTTT

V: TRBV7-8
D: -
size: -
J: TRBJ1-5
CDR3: CARTRGGWDQPQHF
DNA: TGTGCTAGAACGCGTGGGGGATGGGATCAGCCCCAGCATTTT

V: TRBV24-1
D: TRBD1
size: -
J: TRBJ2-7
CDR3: CATSDQKRDRGTKQYF
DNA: TGTGCCACCAGTGATCAGAAACGGGACAGGGGTACGAAGCAGTACTTC

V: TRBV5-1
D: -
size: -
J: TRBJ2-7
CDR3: CASSFTTEFSYERYF
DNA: TGCGCCAGCAGCTTTACGACAGAGTTCTCCTACGAGCGGTACTTC

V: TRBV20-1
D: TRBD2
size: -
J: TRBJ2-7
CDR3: CSEGTSGFYEQYF
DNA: TGCAGTGAGGGCACTAGCGGATTCTACGAGCAGTACTTC

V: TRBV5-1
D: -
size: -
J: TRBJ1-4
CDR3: CAISCGSYEKLFF
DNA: TGCGCCATCAGCTGTGGATCCTATGAAAAACTGTTTTTT

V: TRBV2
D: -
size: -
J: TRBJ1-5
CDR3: CASSERSGEQPQHF
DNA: TGTGCCAGCAGTGAACGGTCAGGGGAACAGCCCCAGCATTTT

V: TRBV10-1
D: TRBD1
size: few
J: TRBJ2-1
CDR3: CASSEFGQGGHNEQFF
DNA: TGCGCCAGCAGTGAGTTCGGACAGGGGGGCCACAATGAGCAGTTCTTC

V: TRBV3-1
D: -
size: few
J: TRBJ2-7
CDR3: CASSQYHREYEQYF
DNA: TGTGCCAGCAGCCAATATCACAGAGAGTACGAGCAGTACTTC

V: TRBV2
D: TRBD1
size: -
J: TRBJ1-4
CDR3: CASRLGPDRGDEKLFF
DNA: TGTGCCAGCAGGCTGGGCCCCGACAGGGGAGATGAAAAACTGTTTTTT

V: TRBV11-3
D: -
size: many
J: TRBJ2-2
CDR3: CASSLDISTGELFF
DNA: TGTGCCAGCAGCTTAGATATTTCCACCGGGGAGCTGTTTTTT

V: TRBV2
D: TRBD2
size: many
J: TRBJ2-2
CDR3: CASSERIAGLTGELFF
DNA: TGTGCCAGCAGTGAGCGGATAGCGGGATTGACCGGGGAGCTGTTTTTT

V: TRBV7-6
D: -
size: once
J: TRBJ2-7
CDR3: CASSPREIEAGQYF
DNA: TGTGCCAGCAGCCCTAGGGAAATCGAAGCCGGGCAGTACTTC

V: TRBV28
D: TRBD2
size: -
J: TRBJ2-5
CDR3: CASSPWTSGRGKETQYF
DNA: TGTGCCAGCAGTCCGTGGACTAGCGGGAGAGGTAAAGAGACCCAGTACTTC

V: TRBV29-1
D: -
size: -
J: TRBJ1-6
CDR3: CSPLNSPLHF
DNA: TGCAGCCCACTCAATTCACCCCTCCACTTT

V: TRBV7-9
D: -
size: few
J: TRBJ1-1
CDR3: CASSLPVGTLNTEAFF
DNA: TGTGCCAGCAGCCTCCCAGTGGGGACACTTAACACTGAAGCTTTCTTT

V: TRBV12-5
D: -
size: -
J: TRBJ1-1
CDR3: CASGPSQGEAFF
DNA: TGTGCTAGTGGGCCCTCCCAGGGGGAAGCTTTCTTT

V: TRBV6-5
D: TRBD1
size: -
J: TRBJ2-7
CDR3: CASSYLTGDEQYF
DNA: TGTGCCAGCAGTTACCTGACAGGGGACGAGCAGTACTTC

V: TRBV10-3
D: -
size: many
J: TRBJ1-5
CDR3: CAISGQDNQPQHF
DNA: TGTGCCATCAGTGGACAGGACAATCAGCCCCAGCATTTT

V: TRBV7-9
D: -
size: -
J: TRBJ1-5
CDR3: CASSFWAAGNQPQHF
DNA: TGTGCCAGCAGCTTTTGGGCGGCGGGCAATCAGCCCCAGCATTTT

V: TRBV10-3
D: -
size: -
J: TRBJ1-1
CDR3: CAISEEGQALNTEAFF
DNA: TGTGCCATCAGTGAGGAGGGTCAGGCTTTAAACACTGAAGCTTTCTTT

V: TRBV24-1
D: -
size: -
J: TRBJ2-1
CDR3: CATGGIDEQFF
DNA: TGTGCCACCGGGGGGATCGATGAGCAGTTCTTC

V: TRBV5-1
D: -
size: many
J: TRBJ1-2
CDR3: CASSFRAGYGYTF
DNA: TGCGCCAGCAGCTTTCGAGCAGGGTATGGCTACACCTTC

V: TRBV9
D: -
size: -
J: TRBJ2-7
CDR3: CASSLGFAYEQYF
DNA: TGTGCCAGCAGCTTAGGATTTGCCTACGAGCAGTACTTC

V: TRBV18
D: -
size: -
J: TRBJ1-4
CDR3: CASSPPLMQGNEKLFF
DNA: TGTGCCAGCTCACCACCACTCATGCAGGGTAATGAAAAACTGTTTTTT

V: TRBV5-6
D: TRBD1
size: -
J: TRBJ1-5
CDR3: CASSSGTGMPQHF
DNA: TGTGCCAGCAGCTCCGGGACAGGGATGCCCCAGCATTTT